Below, one TCR beta chain is given with its context. The target antigen is unknown. These data belong to a study of cytomegalovirus exposure and HLA in healthy donors. In the study overall: There were about 85 million unique TCRs (from HLA-typed donors) in an early data release. Overall study findings and caveats: The authors later found HLA-associated TCR beta chains more clonally expanded than equally common others. Within an earlier analysis, most TCR beta V segments proved productive either about 87% or about 30% of the time.

PCR used 60 Vbeta primers and 13 Jbeta primers. Repertoires were generated with immunoSEQ multiplex PCR, while TCRdb's copy carries only in-frame clones and drops some. The top ten clones hold roughly 1.4% of a sample with approximately 160,000 clones, 77% of them seen once. The specimen sequenced was PBMCs. This TCR was recovered from a woman in her 30s in good health and CMV-seropositive.

The CDR3 region has the DNA TGTGCCAGCAGCTTGGCCGTTCAGGCCCCGTATAGCAATCAGCCCCAGCATTTT. Residues: CASSLAVQAPYSNQPQHF. V is TRBV5-4 and J is TRBJ1-5; unclear D gene. Germline CDR1 SGHNT, CDR2 YYREEE (reference sequence). The CDR3 totals 18 residues. V lost 0 bases, J lost 0 bases, and 16 bases lay in between.